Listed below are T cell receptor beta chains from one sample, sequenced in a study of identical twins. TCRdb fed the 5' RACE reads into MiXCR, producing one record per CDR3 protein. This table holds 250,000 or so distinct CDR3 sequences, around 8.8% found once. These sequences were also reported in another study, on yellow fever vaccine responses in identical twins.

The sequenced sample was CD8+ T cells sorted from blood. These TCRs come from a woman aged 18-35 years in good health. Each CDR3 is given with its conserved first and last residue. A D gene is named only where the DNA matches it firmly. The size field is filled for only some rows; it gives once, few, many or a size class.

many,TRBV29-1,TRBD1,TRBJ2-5,CSVVPGTGEETQYF,TGCAGCGTTGTACCCGGGACAGGGGAAGAGACCCAGTACTTC
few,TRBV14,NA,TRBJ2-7,CASSLRDTPRGEQYF,TGTGCCAGCAGCCTCCGGGACACCCCCCGGGGCGAGCAGTACTTC
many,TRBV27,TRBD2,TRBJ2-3,CASSSFLGGGPTDTQYF,TGTGCCAGCAGTTCCTTCTTGGGGGGAGGGCCCACAGATACGCAGTATTTT
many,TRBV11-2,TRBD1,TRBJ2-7,CASNRQGGNEQYF,TGTGCCAGCAACCGACAGGGGGGAAACGAGCAGTACTTC
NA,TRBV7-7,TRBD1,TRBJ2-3,CASSLVATGGLGTLSQYF,TGTGCTAGCAGCTTAGTAGCGACAGGGGGCCTAGGCACCCTGTCGCAGTATTTT
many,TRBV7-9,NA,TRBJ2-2,CASSFPGQSGELFF,TGTGCCAGCAGCTTTCCGGGTCAAAGCGGGGAGCTGTTTTTT
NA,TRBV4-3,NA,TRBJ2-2,CASLGGGELFF,TGCGCCAGTTTGGGAGGCGGGGAGCTGTTTTTT
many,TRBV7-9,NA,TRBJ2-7,CASSPKMSYEQYF,TGTGCCAGCAGCCCCAAAATGTCGTACGAGCAGTACTTC
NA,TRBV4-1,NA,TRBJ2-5,CASSQDGANWETQYF,TGCGCCAGCAGCCAAGATGGAGCTAACTGGGAGACCCAGTACTTC
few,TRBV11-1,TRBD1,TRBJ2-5,CASSPAQGGLETQYF,TGTGCCAGCAGCCCCGCTCAAGGGGGCTTGGAGACCCAGTACTTC
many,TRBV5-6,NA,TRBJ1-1,CASSPVGGSEAFF,TGTGCCAGCAGCCCCGTGGGGGGCTCTGAAGCTTTCTTT
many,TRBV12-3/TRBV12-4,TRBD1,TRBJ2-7,CASSGTADMVLQYF,TGTGCCAGCAGCGGGACAGCGGATATGGTTTTGCAGTACTTC
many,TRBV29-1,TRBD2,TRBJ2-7,CSAEEAGEVYEQYF,TGCAGCGCTGAGGAAGCGGGAGAGGTCTACGAGCAGTACTTC
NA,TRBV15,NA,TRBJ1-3,CATSREGARNTIYF,TGTGCCACCAGCAGAGAGGGGGCACGGAACACCATATATTTT
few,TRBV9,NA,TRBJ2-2,CASSVGVGGSNTGELFF,TGTGCCAGCAGCGTAGGAGTCGGGGGATCGAACACCGGGGAGCTGTTTTTT
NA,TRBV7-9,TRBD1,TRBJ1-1,CASSFEGALTEAFF,TGTGCCAGCAGCTTCGAGGGGGCTCTGACTGAAGCTTTCTTT
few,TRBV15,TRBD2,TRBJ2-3,CATSRVGGSTDTQYF,TGTGCCACCAGCAGAGTGGGCGGGAGTACAGATACGCAGTATTTT
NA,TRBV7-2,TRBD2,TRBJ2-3,CASSLALGLAGGRGDTQYF,TGTGCCAGCAGCTTAGCGCTGGGGCTAGCGGGAGGGCGGGGAGATACGCAGTATTTT
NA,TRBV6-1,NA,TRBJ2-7,CASSTGHTYEQYF,TGTGCCAGCAGTACGGGACACACCTACGAGCAGTACTTC
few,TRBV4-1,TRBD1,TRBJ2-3,CASSQGYRGSADTQYF,TGCGCCAGCAGCCAAGGATACAGGGGTAGCGCAGATACGCAGTATTTT
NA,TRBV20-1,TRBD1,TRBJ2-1,CSAPGQGADEQFF,TGCAGTGCTCCCGGACAGGGGGCCGATGAGCAGTTCTTC
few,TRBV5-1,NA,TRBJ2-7,CASSLVPGIYEQYF,TGCGCCAGCAGCTTGGTGCCGGGGATCTACGAGCAGTACTTC
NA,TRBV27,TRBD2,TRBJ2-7,CASTPSGGRGEQYF,TGTGCCTCCACCCCTTCGGGAGGGCGTGGCGAGCAGTACTTC
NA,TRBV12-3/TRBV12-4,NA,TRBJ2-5,CGSSLNRGETQYF,TGTGGCAGCAGTTTAAACCGCGGGGAGACCCAGTACTTC
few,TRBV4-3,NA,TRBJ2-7,CASSQDQDRYEQYF,TGCGCCAGCAGCCAAGATCAAGACCGCTACGAGCAGTACTTC
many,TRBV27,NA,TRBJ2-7,CASSLPTTGRKVEYF,TGTGCCAGCAGTTTGCCAACGACAGGGAGGAAGGTTGAGTACTTC
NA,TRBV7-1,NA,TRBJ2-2,CASSSRAFNTGELFF,TGTGCCAGCAGCTCGAGGGCATTTAACACCGGGGAGCTGTTTTTT
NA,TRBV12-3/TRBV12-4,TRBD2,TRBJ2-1,CASRETGLAGNRLFF,TGTGCCAGCAGAGAAACGGGACTAGCGGGGAATCGGCTGTTCTTC
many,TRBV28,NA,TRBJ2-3,CASRHGGTDTQYF,TGTGCCAGCAGGCACGGGGGCACAGATACGCAGTATTTT
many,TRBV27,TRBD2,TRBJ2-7,CASSSRTSDMGTNPYEQYF,TGTGCCAGCAGTTCCCGGACTAGCGACATGGGGACAAATCCTTACGAGCAGTACTTC
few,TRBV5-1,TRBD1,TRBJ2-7,CASSLATGGANEQYF,TGCGCCAGCAGCTTGGCAACAGGGGGCGCGAACGAGCAGTACTTC
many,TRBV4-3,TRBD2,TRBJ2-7,CASSQDPAGESYEQYF,TGCGCCAGCAGCCAAGATCCAGCGGGAGAATCCTACGAGCAGTACTTC
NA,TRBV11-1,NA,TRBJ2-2,CASSSHTGELFF,TGTGCCAGCAGCTCACACACCGGGGAGCTGTTTTTT
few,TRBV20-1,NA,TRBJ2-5,CSARADYQETQYF,TGCAGTGCTAGAGCCGACTACCAAGAGACCCAGTACTTC
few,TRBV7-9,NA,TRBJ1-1,CASSLAPRDPIDTEAFF,TGTGCCAGCAGCTTAGCCCCCAGGGACCCGATTGACACTGAAGCTTTCTTT
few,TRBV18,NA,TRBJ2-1,CASSGAGDINNEQFF,TGTGCCAGCTCAGGGGCCGGGGATATCAACAATGAGCAGTTCTTC
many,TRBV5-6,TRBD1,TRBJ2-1,CASSLGQGGYNEQFF,TGTGCCAGCAGCCTAGGACAGGGGGGGTACAATGAGCAGTTCTTC
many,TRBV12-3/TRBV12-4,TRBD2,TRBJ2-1,CASSSPLAGGSEQFF,TGTGCCAGCAGTTCCCCCCTAGCGGGGGGCAGTGAGCAGTTCTTC
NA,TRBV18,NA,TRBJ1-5,CASSPGDSNQPQHF,TGTGCCAGCTCACCTGGGGATAGCAATCAGCCCCAGCATTTT
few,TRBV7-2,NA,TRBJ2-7,CASSLLIGGRYEQYF,TGTGCCAGCAGCTTACTTATCGGGGGAAGGTACGAGCAGTACTTC
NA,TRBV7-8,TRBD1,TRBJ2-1,CASSLAQGVSYNEQFF,TGTGCCAGCAGCTTGGCTCAGGGGGTTTCCTACAATGAGCAGTTCTTC
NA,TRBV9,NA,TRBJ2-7,CASSVEGAPYEQYF,TGTGCCAGCAGCGTAGAAGGGGCCCCCTACGAGCAGTACTTC
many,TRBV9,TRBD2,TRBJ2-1,CASSSGTSTEQFF,TGTGCCAGCAGCTCAGGGACTAGCACTGAGCAGTTCTTC
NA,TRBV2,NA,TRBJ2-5,CASSRVMETQYF,TGTGCCAGCAGTCGAGTGATGGAGACCCAGTACTTC
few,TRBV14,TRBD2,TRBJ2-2,CASSQWTSGINTGELFF,TGTGCCAGCAGCCAATGGACTAGCGGAATCAACACCGGGGAGCTGTTTTTT
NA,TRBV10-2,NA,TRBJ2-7,CASSEVGEQYF,TGCGCCAGCAGTGAGGTGGGCGAGCAGTACTTC
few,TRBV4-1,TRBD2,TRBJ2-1,CASSPISGGPSYNEQFF,TGCGCCAGCAGCCCAATTAGCGGGGGGCCCTCCTACAATGAGCAGTTCTTC
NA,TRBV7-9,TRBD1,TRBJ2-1,CASSPKGATTYNEQFF,TGTGCCAGCAGCCCTAAGGGGGCCACGACCTACAATGAGCAGTTCTTC
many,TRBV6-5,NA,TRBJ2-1,CASSYPGGEQFF,TGTGCCAGCAGTTACCCAGGAGGTGAGCAGTTCTTC
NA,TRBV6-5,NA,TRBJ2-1,CASSMGGNEQFF,TGTGCCAGCAGCATGGGAGGCAATGAGCAGTTCTTC
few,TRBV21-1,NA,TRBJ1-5,CASSKAWGASNQPQHF,TGTGCCAGCAGCAAAGCATGGGGGGCGAGCAATCAGCCCCAGCATTTT
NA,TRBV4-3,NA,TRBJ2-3,CASSQDPRGSTDTQYF,TGCGCCAGCAGCCAAGATCCGCGGGGAAGCACAGATACGCAGTATTTT
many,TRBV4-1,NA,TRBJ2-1,CASSQDNRAIEQFF,TGCGCCAGCAGCCAAGATAACAGGGCCATTGAGCAGTTCTTC
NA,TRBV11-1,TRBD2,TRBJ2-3,CASSPRGGGAVSTDTQYF,TGTGCCAGCAGCCCCCGCGGGGGGGGTGCCGTCAGCACAGATACGCAGTATTTT
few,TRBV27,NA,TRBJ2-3,CASTEFFPIIGGERTDTQYF,TGTGCCAGCACCGAGTTTTTCCCCATCATAGGGGGGGAACGCACAGATACGCAGTATTTT
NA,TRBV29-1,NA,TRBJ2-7,CSVVGPSYEQYF,TGCAGCGTTGTAGGCCCCTCCTACGAGCAGTACTTC
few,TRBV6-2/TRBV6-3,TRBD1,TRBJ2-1,CASRLGQGAHNQQFF,TGTGCCAGCAGATTGGGACAGGGGGCCCACAATCAGCAGTTCTTC
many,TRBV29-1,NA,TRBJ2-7,CSVVVRGGNYEQYF,TGCAGCGTTGTAGTTAGGGGTGGGAACTACGAGCAGTACTTC
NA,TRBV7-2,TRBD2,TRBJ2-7,CASSPLAGGGYEQYF,TGTGCCAGCAGTCCCCTAGCGGGAGGAGGCTACGAGCAGTACTTC